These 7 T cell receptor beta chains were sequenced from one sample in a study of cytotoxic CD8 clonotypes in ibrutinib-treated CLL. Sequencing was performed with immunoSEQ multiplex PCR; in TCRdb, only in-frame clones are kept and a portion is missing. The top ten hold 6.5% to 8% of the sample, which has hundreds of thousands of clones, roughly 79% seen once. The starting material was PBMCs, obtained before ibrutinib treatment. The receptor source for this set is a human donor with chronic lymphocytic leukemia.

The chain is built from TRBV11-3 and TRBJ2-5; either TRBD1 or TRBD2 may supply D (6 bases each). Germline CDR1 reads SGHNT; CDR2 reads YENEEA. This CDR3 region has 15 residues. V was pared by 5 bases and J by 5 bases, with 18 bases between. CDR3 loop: CASSHGGGGKETQYF. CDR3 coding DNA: TGTGCCAGCAGCCACGGGGGCGGTGGGAAGGAGACCCAGTACTTC.

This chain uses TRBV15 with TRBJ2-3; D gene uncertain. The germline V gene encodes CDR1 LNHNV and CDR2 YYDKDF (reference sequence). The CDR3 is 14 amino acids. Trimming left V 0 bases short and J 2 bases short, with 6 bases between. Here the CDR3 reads CATSRDGATDTQYF. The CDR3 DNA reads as TGTGCCACCAGCAGAGACGGAGCCACAGATACGCAGTATTTT.

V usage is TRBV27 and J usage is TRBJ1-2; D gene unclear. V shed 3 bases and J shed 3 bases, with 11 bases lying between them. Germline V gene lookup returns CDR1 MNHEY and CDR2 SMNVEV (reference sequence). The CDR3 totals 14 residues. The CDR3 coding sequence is TGTGCCAGCAGTTTTAATCCCGGGGACTATGGCTACACCTTC. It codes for CASSFNPGDYGYTF.

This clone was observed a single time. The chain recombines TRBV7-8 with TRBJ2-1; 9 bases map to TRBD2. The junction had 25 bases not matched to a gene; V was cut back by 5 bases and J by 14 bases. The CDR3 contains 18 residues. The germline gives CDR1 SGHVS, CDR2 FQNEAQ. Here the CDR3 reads CASSPTGQPRWVAGAKFF. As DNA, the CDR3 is TGTGCCAGCAGCCCGACAGGACAGCCACGGTGGGTAGCGGGAGCGAAGTTCTTC.

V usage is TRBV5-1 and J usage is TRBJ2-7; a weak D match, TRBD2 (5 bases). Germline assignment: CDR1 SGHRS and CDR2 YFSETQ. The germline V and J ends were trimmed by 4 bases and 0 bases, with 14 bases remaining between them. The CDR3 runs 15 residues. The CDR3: CASSKAGGYSYEQYF. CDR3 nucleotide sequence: TGCGCCAGCAGCAAGGCGGGCGGGTACTCCTACGAGCAGTACTTC. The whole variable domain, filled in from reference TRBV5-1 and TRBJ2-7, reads KAGVTQTPRYLIKTRGQQVTLSCSPISGHRSVSWYQQTPGQGLQFLFEYFSETQRNKGNFPGRFSGRQFSNSRSEMNVSTLELGDSALYLCASSKAGGYSYEQYFGPGTRLTVT.

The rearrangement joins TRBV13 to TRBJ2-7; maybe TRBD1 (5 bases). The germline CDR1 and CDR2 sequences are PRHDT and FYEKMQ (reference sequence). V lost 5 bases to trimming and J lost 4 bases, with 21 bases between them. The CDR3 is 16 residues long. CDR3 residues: CASSAVVQGTGYEQYF. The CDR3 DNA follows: TGTGCCAGCAGCGCCGTGGTTCAGGGAACAGGTTACGAGCAGTACTTC.

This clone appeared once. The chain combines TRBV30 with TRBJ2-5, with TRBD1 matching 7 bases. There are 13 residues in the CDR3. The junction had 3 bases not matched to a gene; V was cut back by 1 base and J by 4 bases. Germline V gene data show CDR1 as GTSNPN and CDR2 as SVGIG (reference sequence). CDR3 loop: CAWSGQGTETQYF. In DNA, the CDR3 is TGTGCCTGGAGTGGACAGGGAACAGAGACCCAGTACTTC.